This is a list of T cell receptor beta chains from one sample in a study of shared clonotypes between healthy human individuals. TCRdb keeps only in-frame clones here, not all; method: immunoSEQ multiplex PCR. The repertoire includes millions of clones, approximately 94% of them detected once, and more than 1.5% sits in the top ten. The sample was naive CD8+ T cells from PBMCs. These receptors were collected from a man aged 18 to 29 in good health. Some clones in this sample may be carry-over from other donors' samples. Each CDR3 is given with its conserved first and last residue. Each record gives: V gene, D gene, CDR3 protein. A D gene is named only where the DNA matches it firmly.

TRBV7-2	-	CASSLGFGGYNEQFF
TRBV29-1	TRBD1	CSAEGDSFTDTQYF
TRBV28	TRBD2	CASSSPISSGRPGDTQYF
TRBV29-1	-	CSVEDLRASYNEQFF
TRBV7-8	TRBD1	CASSLVGSGGGRDEQYF
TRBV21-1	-	CASSKDRRGELFF
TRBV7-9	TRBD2	CASSISGIRSYNEQFF
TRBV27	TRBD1	CASSTNPGQGENIQYF
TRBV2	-	CASGSSTYEQYF
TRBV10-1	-	CASSEGYRNQPQHF
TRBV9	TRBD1	CASSLGTGEATNEKLFF
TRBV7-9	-	CASRPPGPEAFF
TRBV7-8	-	CASSLDNRAASYNEQFF
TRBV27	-	CASSFSGAYEQYF
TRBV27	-	CASSLSRGYSYNEQFF
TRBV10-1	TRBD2	CASTETSGSLTDTQYF
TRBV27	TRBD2	CASSSLNGRSTDTQYF
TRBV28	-	CASSLTSEGTEAFF
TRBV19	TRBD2	CASSRTSAIYNEQFF
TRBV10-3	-	CAISESLGREQYF
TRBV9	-	CASNIEGGRPYNEQFF
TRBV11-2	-	CASRGGYYEQYF
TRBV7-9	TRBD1	CASSPDRGYEQYF
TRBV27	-	CASSFLRDYGYTF
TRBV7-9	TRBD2	CASSLLTSGRGYNEQFF
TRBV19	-	CASSALGGSGQYF
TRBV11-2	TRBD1	CASSLDLRFGTGAAYEQYF
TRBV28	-	CAAGWRVGEQFF
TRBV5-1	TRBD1	CASSLEWVGTGETQYF
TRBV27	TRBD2	CASSPSGNGYNEQFF
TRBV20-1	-	CSAWNTEAFF
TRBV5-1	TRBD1	CASSLEGTGRGDTEAFF
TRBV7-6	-	CASSLSQGDLAKNIQYF
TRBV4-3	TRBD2	CASSPRGSGSVNEQFF
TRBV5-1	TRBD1	CASSSRTGDEKLFF
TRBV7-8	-	CASSLAASLSDPNQPQHF
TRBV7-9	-	CASSPMPHQETQYF
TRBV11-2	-	CASSTPGPTHNEQFF
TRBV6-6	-	CASSYSALNYGYTF
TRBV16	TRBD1	CASSQSGQGAGYTF
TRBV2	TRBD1	CASRNRDRAYEQYF
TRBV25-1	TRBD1	CASADWDRGLNTEAFF
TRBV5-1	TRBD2	CASSPGTSGETQYF
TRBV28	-	CASSPVTSTNTEAFF
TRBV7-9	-	CASSLADHLQKDNEQFF
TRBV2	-	CASRKGVVLPMNTEAFF
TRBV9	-	CASSVARGQAGELFF